This is a list of T cell receptor beta chains from one sample in a study of blood T cell repertoires in COVID-19. TCRdb's table, derived via immunoSEQ multiplex PCR, lists solely in-frame clones and lacks some. This sample has 300,000 or so clones, with around 86% found just once. The specimen sequenced was peripheral blood. Receptors originate from a man aged 50 to 60 with active or convalescent COVID-19. Both conserved end residues are part of each CDR3. A D gene is named only where the DNA matches it firmly. The listing skips clone size in some rows; elsewhere it reads once, few, many or a size class.

d_call	v_call	j_call	clone_size	cdr3_aa	cdr3_nt
TRBD2	TRBV5-1	TRBJ2-3	NA	CASSPGLGSGDTQYF	TGCGCCAGCAGCCCAGGACTAGGCTCGGGAGATACGCAGTATTTT
TRBD1	TRBV7-2	TRBJ2-5	once	CASSLYTGGGETQYF	TGTGCCAGCAGCTTATATACAGGGGGCGGAGAGACCCAGTACTTC
NA	TRBV2	TRBJ2-7	few	CASSDHSYEQYF	TGTGCCAGCAGTGACCATTCCTACGAGCAGTACTTC
TRBD2	TRBV19	TRBJ2-7	NA	CASSLLLAGGDEQYF	TGTGCCAGTAGTTTGCTACTAGCGGGAGGGGACGAGCAGTACTTC
NA	TRBV28	TRBJ1-2	NA	CASSLWTAANYGYTF	TGTGCCAGCAGTTTATGGACAGCCGCTAACTATGGCTACACCTTC
TRBD2	TRBV5-6	TRBJ2-7	once	CASSLSSGGVYEQYF	TGTGCCAGCAGCCTATCTAGCGGGGGTGTCTACGAGCAGTACTTC
TRBD2	TRBV5-1	TRBJ2-1	NA	CASSFRSASGRISEQFF	TGCGCCAGCAGCTTCAGGTCGGCTAGCGGGAGGATCAGTGAGCAGTTCTTC
TRBD2	TRBV7-9	TRBJ2-1	NA	CASSSSGRSYWEQFF	TGTGCCAGCAGCTCCAGCGGGAGGTCCTATTGGGAGCAGTTCTTC
TRBD2	TRBV27	TRBJ2-1	NA	CASSAGVGLAAGNEQFF	TGTGCCAGCAGTGCCGGAGTGGGACTAGCGGCTGGGAATGAGCAGTTCTTC
NA	TRBV19	TRBJ1-2	once	CASSIRPGLLGGYTF	TGTGCCAGTAGTATCCGCCCAGGGCTTCTCGGGGGCTACACCTTC
TRBD1	TRBV19	TRBJ1-5	NA	CASSGTGIRLTSNQPQHF	TGTGCCAGTAGTGGGACAGGGATACGTCTGACCAGCAATCAGCCCCAGCATTTT
NA	TRBV18	TRBJ2-6	NA	CASLHSSGANVLTF	TGTGCCAGCTTGCATAGCTCTGGGGCCAACGTCCTGACTTTC
NA	TRBV18	TRBJ1-4	NA	CASSPEQGGEKLFF	TGTGCCAGCTCACCAGAGCAGGGAGGTGAAAAACTGTTTTTT
TRBD1	TRBV28	TRBJ2-7	NA	CASSQLTGSSYEQYF	TGTGCCAGCAGTCAGCTGACAGGGAGCTCCTACGAGCAGTACTTC
TRBD1	TRBV5-1	TRBJ2-2	NA	CASSPRQGATGELFF	TGCGCCAGCAGCCCAAGACAGGGGGCCACCGGGGAGCTGTTTTTT
NA	TRBV2	TRBJ1-3	few	CASRSLTIYF	TGTGCCAGCAGATCGTTGACCATATATTTT
NA	TRBV5-1	TRBJ1-2	NA	CASSFGGSYGYTF	TGCGCCAGCAGCTTCGGGGGGAGCTATGGCTACACCTTC
NA	TRBV12-3/TRBV12-4	TRBJ1-1	NA	CASSGGHTEAFF	TGTGCCAGCAGCGGGGGACACACTGAAGCTTTCTTT
NA	TRBV3-1/TRBV3-2	TRBJ2-1	NA	CASSAWTEGRNEQFF	TGTGCCAGCAGCGCCTGGACGGAGGGTAGGAATGAGCAGTTCTTC
NA	TRBV19	TRBJ1-2	NA	CASSIISGGRGYTF	TGTGCCAGTAGTATAATCTCGGGGGGTCGCGGCTACACCTTC
TRBD2	TRBV6-5	TRBJ2-1	NA	CASLLAGGYNEQFF	TGTGCCAGTCTCCTAGCGGGGGGCTACAATGAGCAGTTCTTC
TRBD1	TRBV9	TRBJ1-4	once	CASSRGQGEEKLFF	TGTGCCAGCAGCCGGGGACAGGGTGAAGAAAAACTGTTTTTT
NA	TRBV5-6	TRBJ1-2	NA	CASSSRRIPGGYGYTF	TGTGCCAGCAGCTCTCGGAGGATCCCCGGAGGGTATGGCTACACCTTC
TRBD1	TRBV4-1	TRBJ1-2	many	CASSQALRDSYGYTF	TGCGCCAGCAGCCAAGCCCTCCGGGACAGCTATGGCTACACCTTC
NA	TRBV27	TRBJ1-2	NA	CASSLWGDKSYGYTF	TGTGCCAGCAGTTTATGGGGCGACAAATCCTATGGCTACACCTTC
NA	TRBV30	TRBJ1-2	NA	CAWSFQRHGYTF	TGTGCCTGGAGTTTTCAGCGACATGGCTACACCTTC
TRBD2	TRBV25-1	TRBJ2-1	NA	CASSAASGSWSDEQFF	TGTGCCAGCAGTGCGGCAAGCGGGAGTTGGTCCGATGAGCAGTTCTTC
NA	TRBV7-8	TRBJ1-6	NA	CASSSTYDRLGSPLHF	TGTGCCAGCAGCTCCACTTATGACAGGTTGGGATCACCCCTCCACTTT
NA	TRBV7-9	TRBJ1-2	NA	CASSLWSGDYGYTF	TGTGCCAGCAGCTTATGGTCGGGAGACTATGGCTACACCTTC
TRBD2	TRBV10-2	TRBJ2-1	few	CASSAPGLRDEQFF	TGCGCCAGCAGTGCTCCGGGACTAAGGGATGAGCAGTTCTTC
TRBD1	TRBV19	TRBJ2-3	NA	CASSMQGGTDTQYF	TGTGCCAGTAGTATGCAGGGGGGCACAGATACGCAGTATTTT
NA	TRBV5-8	TRBJ1-3	NA	CASSSGQTGNTIYF	TGTGCCAGCAGCTCCGGACAGACTGGAAACACCATATATTTT
TRBD1	TRBV24-1	TRBJ2-1	NA	CATSPSGTGGSSSYNEQFF	TGTGCCACCAGTCCTTCCGGGACAGGGGGGTCTAGCTCCTACAATGAGCAGTTCTTC
TRBD1	TRBV7-2	TRBJ2-3	NA	CASRKDRVEAADTQYF	TGTGCCAGCAGAAAAGACAGGGTTGAGGCGGCAGATACGCAGTATTTT
NA	TRBV2	TRBJ2-1	NA	CASSEKGTKYNEQFF	TGTGCCAGCAGTGAAAAGGGGACAAAATACAATGAGCAGTTCTTC
NA	TRBV7-9	TRBJ1-5	NA	CASQHWGVNNQPQHF	TGTGCCAGCCAACATTGGGGGGTGAACAATCAGCCCCAGCATTTT
TRBD1	TRBV5-4	TRBJ2-2	NA	CASRATGGGTGELFF	TGTGCCAGCAGAGCTACAGGGGGCGGAACCGGGGAGCTGTTTTTT
TRBD1	TRBV4-1	TRBJ1-4	NA	CASSQVLGQGKEKLFF	TGCGCCAGCAGCCAAGTATTGGGACAGGGGAAGGAAAAACTGTTTTTT
TRBD1	TRBV23-1	TRBJ1-5	NA	CASSLTGGDQPQHF	TGCGCCAGCAGTCTCACAGGGGGAGATCAGCCCCAGCATTTT
NA	TRBV18	TRBJ1-2	NA	CASSLSNRVQRDYGYTF	TGTGCCAGCTCACTGAGCAACAGGGTTCAACGTGACTATGGCTACACCTTC
NA	TRBV19	TRBJ1-1	NA	CASSTLQGRAFF	TGTGCCAGTAGTACCTTACAGGGACGAGCTTTCTTT
TRBD1	TRBV19	TRBJ1-5	NA	CASSSTGGNQPQHF	TGTGCCAGTAGTTCCACAGGGGGCAATCAGCCCCAGCATTTT
NA	TRBV9	TRBJ2-5	NA	CASSPRVEGLETQYF	TGTGCCAGCAGCCCTAGGGTGGAGGGTCTGGAGACCCAGTACTTC
TRBD2	TRBV28	TRBJ2-7	NA	CASSSTSGRYEQYF	TGTGCCAGCAGTTCGACTAGCGGACGTTACGAGCAGTACTTC
TRBD2	TRBV11-2	TRBJ2-7	NA	CASSPGGASGRRRNYEQYF	TGTGCCAGCAGCCCCGGCGGGGCTAGCGGGAGGCGGAGGAACTACGAGCAGTACTTC
TRBD1	TRBV4-1	TRBJ1-3	few	CASSQTGGRGNTIYF	TGCGCCAGCAGCCAAACAGGGGGCCGGGGAAACACCATATATTTT
NA	TRBV25-1	TRBJ1-5	NA	CASSRGTFSNQPQHF	TGTGCCAGCAGTCGGGGTACTTTTAGTAATCAGCCCCAGCATTTT
NA	TRBV29-1	TRBJ1-1	few	CSVMGRTDNTYEAFF	TGCAGCGTAATGGGACGGACAGACAACACTTATGAAGCTTTCTTT
NA	TRBV12-3/TRBV12-4	TRBJ1-1	NA	CATVAENTEAFF	TGTGCCACCGTAGCAGAGAACACTGAAGCTTTCTTT
NA	TRBV6-5	TRBJ1-6	once	CASSSSHGWNSPLHF	TGTGCCAGCAGTAGCTCACACGGGTGGAATTCACCCCTCCACTTT
TRBD1	TRBV6-2/TRBV6-3	TRBJ2-4	NA	CASSWDREGAKNIQYF	TGTGCCAGCAGTTGGGACAGGGAGGGGGCCAAAAACATTCAGTACTTC